The entry below describes one T cell receptor beta chain. Its antigen is undetermined. The data are from a study of cytomegalovirus exposure and HLA in healthy donors. Study-wide results and limits: A later analysis showed HLA-associated TCR beta chains outstripping equally common others in clonal expansion.

The PCR ran on 60 Vbeta and 13 Jbeta primers. TCRdb's copy holds only in-frame clones and misses some; the assay was immunoSEQ multiplex PCR. The sample has 110,000 to 150,000 clones, 80% seen once. Germline trimming cut 7 bases from V and 4 bases from J; bases unmatched to any gene: 7. The CDR3 is 15 amino acids. Germline loops: CDR1 MDHEN, CDR2 SYDVKM. The receptor was derived from a man aged 40-49 years in good health and CMV-seronegative. The sequencing sample was made of PBMCs. The chain combines TRBV28 with TRBJ1-2; 12 bases map to TRBD1. The CDR3 coding sequence is TGTGCCAGCATTCGGGGGACAGGGGGCATCTATGGCTACACCTTC. Its protein product is CASIRGTGGIYGYTF.